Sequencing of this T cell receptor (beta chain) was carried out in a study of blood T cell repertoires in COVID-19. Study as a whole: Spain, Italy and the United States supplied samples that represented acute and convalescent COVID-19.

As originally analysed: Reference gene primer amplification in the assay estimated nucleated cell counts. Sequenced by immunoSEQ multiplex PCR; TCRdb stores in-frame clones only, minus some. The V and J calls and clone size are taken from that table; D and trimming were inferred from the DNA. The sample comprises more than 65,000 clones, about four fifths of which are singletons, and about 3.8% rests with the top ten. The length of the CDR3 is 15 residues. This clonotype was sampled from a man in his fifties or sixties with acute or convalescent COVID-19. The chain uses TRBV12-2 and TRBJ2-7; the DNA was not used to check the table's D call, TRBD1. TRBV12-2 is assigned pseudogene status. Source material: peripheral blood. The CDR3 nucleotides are TGTGCAAGTCGCTTAGGGGACAGGGGGCTGGTCGAGCAGTACTTC. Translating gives CASRLGDRGLVEQYF.